One and the same sample provided the 21 T cell receptor beta chains below, sequenced in a study of T cells in Graves' hyperthyroidism and ophthalmopathy. It was RNA transcripts that yielded the amplified TCR beta CDR3 regions. HTBI primers drove first-round RT-PCR of the TCR CDR3. TCRdb called the multiplex PCR reads again in MiXCR, with one record for every CDR3 protein. The repertoire has roughly 570,000 distinct CDR3 sequences, around 42% of them found once; the top ten carry around 7.7%. Material: peripheral blood or thyroid tissue (not recorded which). The receptors derive from a young woman with Graves' hyperthyroidism.

This clonotype was found many times. The chain is built from TRBV20-1 and TRBJ2-7, with D possibly TRBD2 on 5 matching bases. Germline-derived CDR1 and CDR2 are DFQATT and SNEGSKA (reference sequence). V lost 0 bases to trimming and J lost 0 bases, with 12 bases between them. This CDR3 region has 15 residues. DNA for the CDR3: TGCAGTGCTAGAGATCCAGCGGAGAGCTCCTACGAGCAGTACTTC. Its protein product is CSARDPAESSYEQYF.

This sequence joins TRBV25-1 and TRBJ2-5, with TRBD2 matching over 8 bases. Trimming cost V 7 bases and J 4 bases; bases outside gene matches: 2. The CDR3 is 12 residues long. The germline CDR1 and CDR2 sequences are MGHDK and SYGVNS. Written as DNA, the CDR3 is TGTGCCAGCACTAGCGGGTCAGAGACCCAGTACTTC. This codes for CASTSGSETQYF.

V and J are TRBV15 and TRBJ1-6, with 10 positions matching TRBD1. The CDR3 length is 15 residues. Per the germline V gene, CDR1 is LNHNV and CDR2 is YYDKDF (reference sequence). J gave up 9 bases and V 5 bases, and 7 bases lay outside the gene matches. DNA of the CDR3: TGTGCCACCAGCTCCGGACAGGGGGAAAGTTCACCCCTCCACTTT. It encodes CATSSGQGESSPLHF.

The chain combines TRBV4-2 with TRBJ2-5; D may be TRBD1 (6 bases). CDR1 is LGHNA, CDR2 YNFKEQ, per germline. V was cut by 6 bases and J by 7 bases, with 15 bases left in between. The CDR3 consists of 13 residues. This CDR3 is CASREGDGATQYF. The CDR3 coding sequence is TGTGCCAGCAGAGAGGGGGACGGTGCGACCCAGTACTTC.

This clonotype was observed many times. The chain couples TRBV20-1 to TRBJ2-7; D remains ambiguous. The germline V gene encodes CDR1 DFQATT and CDR2 SNEGSKA (reference sequence). Trimming took 0 bases from V and 1 from J, leaving 10 bases between them. The CDR3 is made up of 14 amino acids. The CDR3 bases are TGCAGTGCTAGAGATCTTAAAAGATCCTACGAGCAGTACTTC. It specifies CSARDLKRSYEQYF.

In its sample, this clonotype was seen a few times. The chain is built from TRBV7-9 and TRBJ1-2, with TRBD1 identical over 12 bases. The CDR3 runs to 16 residues. V gave up 5 bases and J gave up 6 bases; unmatched junction bases: 10. The germline CDR1 and CDR2 sequences are SEHNR and FQNEAQ (reference sequence). The CDR3 region has the DNA TGTGCCAGCAGCGACTACCGGGACAGGGGGCAGAATGGCTACACCTTC. Amino acids: CASSDYRDRGQNGYTF.

The chain has TRBV19 and TRBJ2-2; D is undetermined. The germline V and J ends were trimmed by 8 bases and 0 bases, with 10 bases remaining between them. From germline, CDR1 is LNHDA and CDR2 SQIVND (reference sequence). The CDR3 consists of 14 residues. The CDR3 region is CASGVAPNTGELFF. DNA of the CDR3: TGTGCCAGTGGGGTGGCACCGAACACCGGGGAGCTGTTTTTT.

The rearrangement joins TRBV10-3 to TRBJ1-2; perhaps TRBD1 as D (6 bases). Germline-derived CDR1 and CDR2 are ENHRY and SYGVKD. V was cut by 6 bases and J by 5 bases, with 16 bases left in between. This CDR3 region has 14 residues. As DNA, the CDR3 is TGTGCCATCAGCCTACAGGGACAAGGATATGGCTACACCTTC. Amino acids: CAISLQGQGYGYTF.

The chain joins TRBV12-5 to TRBJ2-3; perhaps TRBD2 as D (7 bases). Trimming stripped 4 bases from V and 2 bases from J, with 10 bases between. The germline V gene encodes CDR1 LGHNT and CDR2 FRNRAP. The CDR3 is 14 residues long. Here the CDR3 DNA reads TGTGCTAGTGGTTCGGGGGGCTACACAGATACGCAGTATTTT. It translates to CASGSGGYTDTQYF.

The chain uses TRBV9 and TRBJ2-7; TRBD1 agrees at 10 bases. Trimming removed 3 bases from V and 4 bases from J; junction bases left unmatched: 4. The germline gives CDR1 SGDLS, CDR2 YYNGEE. The CDR3 sequence is 14 residues long. CDR3 sequence reads: CASSGGQGVYEQYF. The CDR3 DNA sequence: TGTGCCAGCAGCGGAGGACAGGGGGTGTACGAGCAGTACTTC. The variable domain in full, completed from reference TRBV9 and TRBJ2-7, reads DSGVTQTPKHLITATGQRVTLRCSPRSGDLSVYWYQQSLDQGLQFLIQYYNGEERAKGNILERFSAQQFPDLHSELNLSSLELGDSALYFCASSGGQGVYEQYFGPGTRLTVT.

With regard to this clonotype: The junction shows a germline mismatch at one end, possibly a read error. The chain recombines TRBV5-1 with TRBJ2-6; TRBD1 matches 7 bases. Germline-derived CDR1 and CDR2 are SGHRS and YFSETQ. The CDR3 is 13 residues long. The DNA of the CDR3 is TGCGCCAGCATCGCAGGACAGGAGAACACTGAAGCTTTC. As protein: CASIAGQENTEAF. Using reference TRBV5-1 and TRBJ2-6 for the parts outside the CDR3, the full variable domain is KAGVTQTPRYLIKTRGQQVTLSCSPISGHRSVSWYQQTPGQGLQFLFEYFSETQRNKGNFPGRFSGRQFSNSRSEMNVSTLELGDSALYLCASIAGQENTEAFGAGSRLTVL.

A remark on this clonotype: At one end the junction does not follow the germline gene, possibly because of a read error. V usage is TRBV10-3 and J usage is TRBJ1-4; D ambiguous. The CDR3 consists of 15 residues. Germline V gene lookup returns CDR1 ENHRY and CDR2 SYGVKD. The CDR3 nucleotides read TGTGCCATCAGCGCCACGGGAACCACTAGTGAAAAACTGTTTTTT. The encoded protein is CAISATGTTSEKLFF.

The sample holds one count of this clonotype. The gene calls are TRBV10-3 and TRBJ2-5; perhaps TRBD1 as D (6 bases). Germline values: CDR1 ENHRY, CDR2 SYGVKD. The CDR3 has 14 residues. V was clipped by 7 bases and J by 5 bases, with 17 bases between them. Here the CDR3 reads CAINQDSVLETQYF. The CDR3 DNA sequence: TGTGCCATCAACCAGGACAGTGTGCTGGAGACCCAGTACTTC.

The chain has TRBV7-3 and TRBJ2-5, with 9 bases that match TRBD1. Trimming cost V 1 base and J 5 bases; bases outside gene matches: 2. CDR3 length: 14 amino acids. CDR1 and CDR2 from the germline V gene are SGHTA and FQGTGA. CDR3 coding DNA: TGTGCCAGCAGCTTAAGGGACAGGGTGGAGACCCAGTACTTC. Translated: CASSLRDRVETQYF.

This clonotype has ten or more counts. The J gene is TRBJ2-7, the V gene TRBV7-2; the D is unclear. V lost 6 bases and J lost 3, with 6 bases in between. Germline V gene lookup returns CDR1 SGHTA and CDR2 FQGNSA. This CDR3 comprises 11 residues. The CDR3 spells CASRQNYEQYF. DNA of the CDR3: TGTGCCAGCAGGCAGAACTACGAGCAGTACTTC.

With regard to this clonotype: The missing conserved phenylalanine or tryptophan at the end of this CDR3 makes a read error likely. It is unclear where the CDR3 begins or ends on the DNA, so no DNA is shown, and the CDR3 is as TCRdb lists it. V gene TRBV7-9 combines with J gene TRBJ1-6. The CDR3 spans 8 residues, counting both ends. The germline V gene encodes CDR1 SEHNR and CDR2 FQNEAQ (reference sequence). This chain's CDR3 is CASSFSPT.

This clonotype was recorded at least ten times. The chain couples TRBV19 to TRBJ2-7, with D tentatively TRBD2 (5 bases). V was clipped by 0 bases and J by 4 bases, with 13 bases between them. Germline V lookup: CDR1 LNHDA, CDR2 SQIVND (reference sequence). The CDR3 is 15 residues long. The CDR3 sequence is CASSIDRFGGYEQYF. The CDR3 nucleotides are TGTGCCAGTAGTATAGATCGCTTTGGAGGATACGAGCAGTACTTC.

This clonotype was seen at least ten times. This chain links TRBV7-9 with TRBJ1-6, with D unresolved. CDR3 length equals 12 residues. V dropped 5 bases and J dropped 9 bases, with 8 bases sitting between them. Looked up from germline, CDR1 is SEHNR and CDR2 is FQNEAQ (reference sequence). In nucleotides, the CDR3 is TGTGCCAGCAGCCCGGAGGCTTCACCCCTCCACTTT. It yields the protein CASSPEASPLHF.

This chain joins TRBV7-8 and TRBJ1-2, with 9 bases lining up with TRBD1. The CDR3 sequence is 13 residues long. Germline V gene lookup returns CDR1 SGHVS and CDR2 FQNEAQ. This CDR3 is CASPGQGPYGYTF. CDR3 in DNA: TGTGCTAGTCCGGGACAGGGACCCTATGGCTACACCTTC.

CDR3 DNA: TGCGCCAGCAGCCAAGAGGTCCGGCATTTT. Protein sequence: CASSQEVRHF. The genes are TRBV4-1 and TRBJ1-5; D gene uncertain. The CDR3 sequence is 10 residues long. The ends were cut back, 0 bases at V and 15 bases at J, with 6 bases in the middle. Germline CDR1 and CDR2: MGHRA and YSYEKL.

There are many counts of this clonotype. The chain combines TRBV6-1 with TRBJ2-5; D unresolved. Germline V gene sequence: CDR1 MNHNS, CDR2 SASEGT. The CDR3 covers 13 residues. The V gene lost 0 bases and the J gene lost 1 base, with 3 bases spanning the gap. In nucleotides, the CDR3 is TGTGCCAGCAGTGAAGCCACCCAAGAGACCCAGTACTTC. Its translation: CASSEATQETQYF.